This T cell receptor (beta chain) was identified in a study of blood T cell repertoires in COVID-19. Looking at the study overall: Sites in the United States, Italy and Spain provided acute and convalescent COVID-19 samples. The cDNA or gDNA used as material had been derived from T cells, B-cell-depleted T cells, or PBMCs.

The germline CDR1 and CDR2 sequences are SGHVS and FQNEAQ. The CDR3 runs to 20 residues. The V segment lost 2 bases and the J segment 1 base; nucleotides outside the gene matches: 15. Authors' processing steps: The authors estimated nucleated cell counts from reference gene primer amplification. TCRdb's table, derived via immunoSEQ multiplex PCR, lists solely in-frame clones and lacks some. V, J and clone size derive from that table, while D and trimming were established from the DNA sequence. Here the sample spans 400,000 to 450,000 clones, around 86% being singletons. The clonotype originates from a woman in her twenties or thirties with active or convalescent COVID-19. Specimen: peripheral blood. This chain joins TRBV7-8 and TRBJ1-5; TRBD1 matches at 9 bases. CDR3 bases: TGTGCCAGCAGCTTATTTGTTAGGGACAGGGAGATGGGGAGCAATCAGCCCCAGCATTTT. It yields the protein CASSLFVRDREMGSNQPQHF.